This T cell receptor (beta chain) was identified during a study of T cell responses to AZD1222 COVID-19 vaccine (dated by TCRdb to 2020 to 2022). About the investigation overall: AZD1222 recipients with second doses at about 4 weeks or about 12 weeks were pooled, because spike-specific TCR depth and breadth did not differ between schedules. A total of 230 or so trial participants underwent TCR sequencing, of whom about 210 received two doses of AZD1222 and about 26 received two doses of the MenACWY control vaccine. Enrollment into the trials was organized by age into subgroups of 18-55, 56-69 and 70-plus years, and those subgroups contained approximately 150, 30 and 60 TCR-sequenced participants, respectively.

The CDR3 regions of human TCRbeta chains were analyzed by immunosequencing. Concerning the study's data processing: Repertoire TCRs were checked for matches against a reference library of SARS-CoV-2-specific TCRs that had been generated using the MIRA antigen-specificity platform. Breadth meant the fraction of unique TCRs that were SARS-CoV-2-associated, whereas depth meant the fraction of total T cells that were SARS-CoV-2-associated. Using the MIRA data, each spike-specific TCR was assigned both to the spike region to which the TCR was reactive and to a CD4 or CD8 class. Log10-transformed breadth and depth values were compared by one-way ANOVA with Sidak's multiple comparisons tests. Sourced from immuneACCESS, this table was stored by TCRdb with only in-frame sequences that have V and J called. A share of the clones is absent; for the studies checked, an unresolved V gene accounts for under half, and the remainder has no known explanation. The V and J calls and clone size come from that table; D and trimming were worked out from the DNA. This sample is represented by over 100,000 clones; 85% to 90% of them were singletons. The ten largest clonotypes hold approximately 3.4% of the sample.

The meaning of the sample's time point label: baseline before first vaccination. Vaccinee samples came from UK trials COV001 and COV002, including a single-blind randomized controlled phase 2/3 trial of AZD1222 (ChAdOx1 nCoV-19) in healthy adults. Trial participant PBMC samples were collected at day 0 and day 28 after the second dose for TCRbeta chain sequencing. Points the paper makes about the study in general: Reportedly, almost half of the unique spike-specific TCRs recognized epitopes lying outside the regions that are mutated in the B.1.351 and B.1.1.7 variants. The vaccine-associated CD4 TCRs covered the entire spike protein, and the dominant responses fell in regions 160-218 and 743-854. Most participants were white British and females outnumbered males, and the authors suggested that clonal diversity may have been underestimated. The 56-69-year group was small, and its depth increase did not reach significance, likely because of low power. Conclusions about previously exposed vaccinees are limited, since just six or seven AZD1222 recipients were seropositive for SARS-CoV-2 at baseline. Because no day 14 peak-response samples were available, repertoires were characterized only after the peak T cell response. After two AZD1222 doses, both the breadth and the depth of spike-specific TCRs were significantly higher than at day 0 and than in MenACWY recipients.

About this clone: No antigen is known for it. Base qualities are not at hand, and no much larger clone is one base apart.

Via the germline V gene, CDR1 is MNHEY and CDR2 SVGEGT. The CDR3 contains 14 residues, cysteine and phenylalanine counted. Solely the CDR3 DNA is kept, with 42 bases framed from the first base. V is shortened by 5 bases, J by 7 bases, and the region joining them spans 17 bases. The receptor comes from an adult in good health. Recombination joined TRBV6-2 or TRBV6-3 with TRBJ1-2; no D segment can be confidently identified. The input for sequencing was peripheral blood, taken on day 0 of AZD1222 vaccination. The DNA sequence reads TGTGCCAGCAGTCCGGGTGCCACAGCGGTTGGCTACACCTTC. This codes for CASSPGATAVGYTF.